The source of this T cell receptor (beta chain) is a study of shared clonotypes between healthy human individuals. Libraries were prepared by immunoSEQ multiplex PCR; TCRdb keeps only in-frame clonotypes and omits some of them. Of 2 million to 2.5 million clones in the sample, approximately 96% were seen once. CDR1 and CDR2 (germline): SNHLY, FYNNEI. The junction had 6 bases not matched to a gene; V was cut back by 3 bases and J by 1 base. The CDR3 has 16 amino acids. The chain carries TRBV2 and TRBJ1-2, with 9 bases identical to TRBD1. Sequencing used naive CD4+ T cells sorted from blood. The subset was: CD45RA+ positively selected. The source of this sequence is a man aged 18 to 29 in good health. The CDR3 DNA reads TGTGCCAGCAGTGACTCCGGGACAGGGCTTAACTATGGCTACACCTTC. Amino acids: CASSDSGTGLNYGYTF.